This T cell receptor (beta chain) appears in the sequencing data of a study of cytomegalovirus exposure and HLA in healthy donors. Note on this clone: Antigen: not known.

TCRdb keeps only in-frame clones here, not all; method: immunoSEQ multiplex PCR. The data contain 80,000 to 95,000 clones, roughly 92% of them singletons. Findings and limits, study-wide: The tendency of first-cohort TCR clusters to co-occur in the approximately 120 validation repertoires was identified by a subsequent analysis. The classifier reportedly diagnosed cytomegalovirus status with high specificity and sensitivity. The study designated over 150 TCR beta chains cytomegalovirus-associated.

The CDR3 length is 14 residues. V lost 5 bases, J lost 3 bases, and 5 bases stayed unmatched. Germline-derived CDR1 and CDR2 are SGHRS and YFSETQ. The sequence was collected from a woman aged 25 to 45 in good health and CMV-seropositive. The sample was PBMCs. The chain combines TRBV5-1 with TRBJ2-3; 8 nucleotides line up with TRBD2. The DNA for the CDR3 is TGCGCCAGCAGACCGATAGCGGGAACAGATACGCAGTATTTT. Translating gives CASRPIAGTDTQYF.